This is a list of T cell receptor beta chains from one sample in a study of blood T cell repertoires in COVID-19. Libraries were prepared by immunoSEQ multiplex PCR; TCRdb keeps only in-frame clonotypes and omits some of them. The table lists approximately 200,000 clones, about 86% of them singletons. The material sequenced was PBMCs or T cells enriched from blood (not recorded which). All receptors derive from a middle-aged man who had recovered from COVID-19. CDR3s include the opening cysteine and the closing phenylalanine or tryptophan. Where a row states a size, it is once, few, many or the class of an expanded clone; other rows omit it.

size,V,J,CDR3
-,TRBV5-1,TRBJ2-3,CASRERGGPDTQYF
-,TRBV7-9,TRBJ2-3,CASSVDRGGTDTQYF
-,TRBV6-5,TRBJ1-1,CASTPAGVGTEAFF
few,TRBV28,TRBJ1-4,CASSSSRGEKLFF
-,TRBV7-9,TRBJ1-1,CASSQITDLEAFF
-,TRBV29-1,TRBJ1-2,CSVAGGAADPQYTF
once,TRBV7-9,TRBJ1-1,CASSLGTGGRLNTEAFF
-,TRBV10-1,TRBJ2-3,CASSPRLGTGQYF
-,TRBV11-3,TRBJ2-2,CASSGGTAAYTGELFF
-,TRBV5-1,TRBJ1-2,CASSNEPGQGNGYTF
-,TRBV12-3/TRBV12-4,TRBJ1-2,CASSLNRDYGYTF